The rows below give T cell receptor beta chains drawn from one sample of a study of T cells in Graves' hyperthyroidism and ophthalmopathy. TCRdb recomputed calls from the multiplex PCR reads with MiXCR, one row per CDR3 protein. The table lists approximately 370,000 distinct CDR3 sequences, roughly 15% of them singletons, with around a third in the top ten. The sequenced sample consisted of blood. Every receptor here comes from a woman aged 25 to 39 with Graves' hyperthyroidism that later progressed to Graves' ophthalmopathy. CDR3s include the opening cysteine and the closing phenylalanine or tryptophan. D genes are given only for firm matches. Expanded clones are given a class, and other clones once, few, many or no size at all.

j_gene: TRBJ1-2
d_gene: -
len: 14
abundance: -
v_gene: TRBV12-3/TRBV12-4
CDR3nt: TGTGCCAGCAGCTTGGTGGGCCTTAACTATGGCTACACCTTC
CDR3aa: CASSLVGLNYGYTF

j_gene: TRBJ2-2
d_gene: -
len: 16
abundance: many
v_gene: TRBV19
CDR3nt: TGTGCCAGTAAACTCATCGCCGGGCAGGCCACCGGGGAGCTGTTTTTT
CDR3aa: CASKLIAGQATGELFF

j_gene: TRBJ2-7
d_gene: TRBD1
len: 13
abundance: -
v_gene: TRBV18
CDR3nt: TGTGCCAGCTCATCCGACAGGGGCCACGAGCAGTACTTC
CDR3aa: CASSSDRGHEQYF

j_gene: TRBJ2-7
d_gene: -
len: 11
abundance: many
v_gene: TRBV19
CDR3nt: TGTGCCAGTAGAGGCGGATACGAGCAGTACTTC
CDR3aa: CASRGGYEQYF

j_gene: TRBJ2-4
d_gene: TRBD1
len: 17
abundance: -
v_gene: TRBV3-1
CDR3nt: TGTGCCAGCAGTTTTACAGGGGCGGACGGCGCCAAAAACATTCAGTACTTC
CDR3aa: CASSFTGADGAKNIQYF

j_gene: TRBJ1-4
d_gene: TRBD1
len: 13
abundance: many
v_gene: TRBV27
CDR3nt: TGTGCCAGCATCCCGGACAGGGGTGAAAAACTGTTTTTT
CDR3aa: CASIPDRGEKLFF

j_gene: TRBJ2-7
d_gene: -
len: 13
abundance: -
v_gene: TRBV20-1
CDR3nt: TGCAGTGCTAGTCCATACTACCCTTACGAGCAGTACTTC
CDR3aa: CSASPYYPYEQYF

j_gene: TRBJ2-1
d_gene: TRBD2
len: 16
abundance: many
v_gene: TRBV27
CDR3nt: TGTGCCAGCAGTTTGGGGACTAGCGGCCCCTACAATGAGCAGTTCTTC
CDR3aa: CASSLGTSGPYNEQFF

j_gene: TRBJ2-3
d_gene: -
len: 13
abundance: many
v_gene: TRBV6-1
CDR3nt: TGTGCCAGCAGTTACGCCCCTCCAGATACGCAGTATTTT
CDR3aa: CASSYAPPDTQYF

j_gene: TRBJ1-3
d_gene: -
len: 17
abundance: many
v_gene: TRBV11-2
CDR3nt: TGTGCCAGCAGCTTAGATTCTTTTCTCGGCAACGACTACACCATATATTTT
CDR3aa: CASSLDSFLGNDYTIYF

j_gene: TRBJ2-6
d_gene: -
len: 14
abundance: few
v_gene: TRBV5-1
CDR3nt: TGCGCCAGCGAACCGGTTTCTGGGGCCAACGTCCTGACTTTC
CDR3aa: CASEPVSGANVLTF

j_gene: TRBJ2-7
d_gene: -
len: 17
abundance: many
v_gene: TRBV11-2
CDR3nt: TGTGCCAGCAGCTTAAAAATAGGCGGGGCGAGCTCCTACGAGCAGTACTTC
CDR3aa: CASSLKIGGASSYEQYF

j_gene: TRBJ1-1
d_gene: TRBD1
len: 15
abundance: many
v_gene: TRBV28
CDR3nt: TGTGCCAGCAGTTTAGAGTGGGGACAGGGGGCCTCCGCTTTCTTT
CDR3aa: CASSLEWGQGASAFF

j_gene: TRBJ1-3
d_gene: -
len: 14
abundance: many
v_gene: TRBV28
CDR3nt: TGTGCCAGCAGTCAGGGTTCTGGCGGAAACACCATATATTTT
CDR3aa: CASSQGSGGNTIYF

j_gene: TRBJ2-7
d_gene: -
len: 17
abundance: -
v_gene: TRBV20-1
CDR3nt: TGCAGTGCTAGTCCGCAGACACCCAGAGATTGGGCCTACGAGCAGTACTTC
CDR3aa: CSASPQTPRDWAYEQYF

j_gene: TRBJ1-3
d_gene: TRBD1
len: 16
abundance: many
v_gene: TRBV30
CDR3nt: TGTGCCTGGAGTGCGATAACAGGGGGCACTGGAAACACCATATATTTT
CDR3aa: CAWSAITGGTGNTIYF

j_gene: TRBJ2-6
d_gene: TRBD1
len: 17
abundance: few
v_gene: TRBV6-2/TRBV6-3
CDR3nt: TGTGCCAGCAGTAACAGGGGGCAGAGCTCTGGGGCCAACGTCCTGACTTTC
CDR3aa: CASSNRGQSSGANVLTF

j_gene: TRBJ2-2
d_gene: TRBD1
len: 15
abundance: many
v_gene: TRBV7-9
CDR3nt: TGTGCCAGCAGCGTCGGGACAGGGAACACCGGGGAGCTGTTTTTT
CDR3aa: CASSVGTGNTGELFF

j_gene: TRBJ2-7
d_gene: -
len: 12
abundance: many
v_gene: TRBV7-6
CDR3nt: TGTGCCAGCAGCCCTCAGGCAACCGAGCAGTACTTC
CDR3aa: CASSPQATEQYF

j_gene: TRBJ2-7
d_gene: TRBD2
len: 18
abundance: few
v_gene: TRBV4-2
CDR3nt: TGTGCCAGCAGCCAAGATCCCCCACTAGCGGGAGAGTGGTACGAGCAGTACTTC
CDR3aa: CASSQDPPLAGEWYEQYF

j_gene: TRBJ2-7
d_gene: -
len: 15
abundance: many
v_gene: TRBV28
CDR3nt: TGTGCCAGCAGTTCAGGACCCACGACAATTTACGAGCAGTACTTC
CDR3aa: CASSSGPTTIYEQYF

j_gene: TRBJ2-3
d_gene: -
len: 16
abundance: many
v_gene: TRBV11-2
CDR3nt: TGTGCCAGCATCCCCAGACTCGGCTCCTTCACAGATACGCAGTATTTT
CDR3aa: CASIPRLGSFTDTQYF

j_gene: TRBJ2-2
d_gene: -
len: 14
abundance: -
v_gene: TRBV29-1
CDR3nt: TGCAGCGTTGACAAGGGATCGAGCACCGGGGAGCTGTTTTTT
CDR3aa: CSVDKGSSTGELFF

j_gene: TRBJ1-1
d_gene: -
len: 15
abundance: -
v_gene: TRBV7-9
CDR3nt: TGTGCCAGCAGCTTAGCTACAGGGATGAACACTGAAGCTTTCTTT
CDR3aa: CASSLATGMNTEAFF

j_gene: TRBJ1-1
d_gene: -
len: 13
abundance: many
v_gene: TRBV12-3/TRBV12-4
CDR3nt: TGTGCCAGCAGTTTCAGGGCACACACTGAAGCTTTCTTT
CDR3aa: CASSFRAHTEAFF

j_gene: TRBJ2-5
d_gene: TRBD2
len: 16
abundance: many
v_gene: TRBV11-2
CDR3nt: TGTGCCAGCAGCGATGGGACCCGGGGGGACCAAGAGACCCAGTACTTC
CDR3aa: CASSDGTRGDQETQYF

j_gene: TRBJ2-3
d_gene: TRBD2
len: 15
abundance: -
v_gene: TRBV10-3
CDR3nt: TGTGCCATTAAAGGACTAGTCGGATCCCCAGATACGCAGTATTTT
CDR3aa: CAIKGLVGSPDTQYF

j_gene: TRBJ2-1
d_gene: -
len: 14
abundance: -
v_gene: TRBV11-3
CDR3nt: TGTGCCAGCAGCTTAGGTATCCTCGGGAATGAGCAGTTCTTC
CDR3aa: CASSLGILGNEQFF

j_gene: TRBJ1-5
d_gene: -
len: 15
abundance: few
v_gene: TRBV5-1
CDR3nt: TGTGCCAGCAGCTCAACGACAAGTGACAATCAGCCCCAGCATTTT
CDR3aa: CASSSTTSDNQPQHF

j_gene: TRBJ2-2
d_gene: TRBD2
len: 15
abundance: many
v_gene: TRBV9
CDR3nt: TGTGCCAGCAGCGTCAGCGGGGCGAACACCGGGGAGCTGTTTTTT
CDR3aa: CASSVSGANTGELFF

j_gene: TRBJ1-1
d_gene: -
len: 14
abundance: many
v_gene: TRBV30
CDR3nt: TGTGCCTGTAATTCCGGGACCGAGATTTCTGAAGCTTTCTTT
CDR3aa: CACNSGTEISEAFF

j_gene: TRBJ2-5
d_gene: -
len: 11
abundance: many
v_gene: TRBV2
CDR3nt: TGTGCCAGCAGTGAACTGGGGACCCAGTACTTC
CDR3aa: CASSELGTQYF

j_gene: TRBJ2-5
d_gene: TRBD2
len: 17
abundance: many
v_gene: TRBV20-1
CDR3nt: TGCAGTGCCACCCCTACCTCTAGCGGGAGTAGGCAAGAGACCCAGTACTTC
CDR3aa: CSATPTSSGSRQETQYF

j_gene: TRBJ1-5
d_gene: TRBD1
len: 15
abundance: many
v_gene: TRBV12-3/TRBV12-4
CDR3nt: TGTGCCAGCAGCGGGACAGGGCTTAGCAATCAGCCCCAGCATTTT
CDR3aa: CASSGTGLSNQPQHF

j_gene: TRBJ2-7
d_gene: TRBD2
len: 13
abundance: many
v_gene: TRBV28
CDR3nt: TGTGCCAGCAGGCTCGGCGGGGGCTACGAGCAGTACTTC
CDR3aa: CASRLGGGYEQYF

j_gene: TRBJ2-5
d_gene: TRBD2
len: 16
abundance: -
v_gene: TRBV27
CDR3nt: TGTGCCAGCAGCCAGGGGACTAGCGGGAGCCTAACTCGGGAGTACTTC
CDR3aa: CASSQGTSGSLTREYF

j_gene: TRBJ1-2
d_gene: TRBD1
len: 15
abundance: -
v_gene: TRBV29-1
CDR3nt: TGCAGCGTTGAAGACGTTGACAGGGCCTACTATGGCTACACCTTC
CDR3aa: CSVEDVDRAYYGYTF

j_gene: TRBJ1-3
d_gene: -
len: 14
abundance: many
v_gene: TRBV3-1
CDR3nt: TGTGCCAGCAGCCACAGAGCCTCTGGAAACACCATATATTTT
CDR3aa: CASSHRASGNTIYF

j_gene: TRBJ2-7
d_gene: TRBD2
len: 14
abundance: many
v_gene: TRBV28
CDR3nt: TGTGCCAGCAGTTTGGCTAGCGGGATTCCCGAGCAGTACTTC
CDR3aa: CASSLASGIPEQYF

j_gene: TRBJ1-1
d_gene: -
len: 15
abundance: few
v_gene: TRBV13
CDR3nt: TGTGCCAGCAAAGGGGGGCTAGCTGCGAACACTGAAGCTTTCTTT
CDR3aa: CASKGGLAANTEAFF

j_gene: TRBJ2-1
d_gene: -
len: 15
abundance: -
v_gene: TRBV15
CDR3nt: TGTGCCACCGGCACCCGGGACAAGGTCTACAATGAGCAGTTCTTC
CDR3aa: CATGTRDKVYNEQFF

j_gene: TRBJ1-5
d_gene: TRBD1
len: 14
abundance: few
v_gene: TRBV27
CDR3nt: TGTGCCAGCAAGACAACAGGGGGCAATCAGCCCCAGCATTTT
CDR3aa: CASKTTGGNQPQHF

j_gene: TRBJ1-1
d_gene: -
len: 16
abundance: many
v_gene: TRBV28
CDR3nt: TGTGCCAGCAGAAACATACTGGGTCTCTCGAACACTGAAGCTTTCTTT
CDR3aa: CASRNILGLSNTEAFF

j_gene: TRBJ1-4
d_gene: TRBD1
len: 16
abundance: -
v_gene: TRBV2
CDR3nt: TGTGCCAGCAGTGGACAGGGGGCTGTAACTAATGAAAAACTGTTTTTT
CDR3aa: CASSGQGAVTNEKLFF

j_gene: TRBJ2-5
d_gene: TRBD2
len: 14
abundance: many
v_gene: TRBV25-1
CDR3nt: TGTGCCAGCAGCGGGACTAGCGCCCAAGAGACCCAGTACTTC
CDR3aa: CASSGTSAQETQYF

j_gene: TRBJ1-1
d_gene: -
len: 16
abundance: many
v_gene: TRBV3-1
CDR3nt: TGTGCCAGCAGTCACGCGGAGACAGGCTGGGCCACTGAAGCTTTCTTT
CDR3aa: CASSHAETGWATEAFF

j_gene: TRBJ2-1
d_gene: TRBD2
len: 14
abundance: many
v_gene: TRBV5-1
CDR3nt: TGCGCCAGCAGCTTGGCCCCCGCTAGCGGTGAGCAGTTCTTC
CDR3aa: CASSLAPASGEQFF

j_gene: TRBJ2-1
d_gene: -
len: 18
abundance: many
v_gene: TRBV5-1
CDR3nt: TGCGCCAGCAGCCCAAGAGCCGGGGAAGACCCCTCCTACAATGAGCAGTTCTTC
CDR3aa: CASSPRAGEDPSYNEQFF

j_gene: TRBJ2-7
d_gene: TRBD2
len: 15
abundance: -
v_gene: TRBV7-2
CDR3nt: TGTGCCAGCAGCCTCATTAGCGGGAGTAGGTACGAGCAGTACTTC
CDR3aa: CASSLISGSRYEQYF

j_gene: TRBJ2-5
d_gene: -
len: 13
abundance: -
v_gene: TRBV14
CDR3nt: TGTGCCAGCAGCCAAGATTCTGGGGAGGCCCAGTACTTC
CDR3aa: CASSQDSGEAQYF

j_gene: TRBJ1-4
d_gene: -
len: 12
abundance: -
v_gene: TRBV20-1
CDR3nt: TGCAGTACCCCCGGGCCTAATGAAAAACTGTTTTTT
CDR3aa: CSTPGPNEKLFF

j_gene: TRBJ2-7
d_gene: -
len: 15
abundance: few
v_gene: TRBV4-1
CDR3nt: TGCGCCAGCAGCCAGAATCCGGGAGCCACCTACGAGCAGTACTTC
CDR3aa: CASSQNPGATYEQYF

j_gene: TRBJ2-2
d_gene: -
len: 19
abundance: -
v_gene: TRBV7-9
CDR3nt: TGTGCCAGCAGCTTAGGTTCTTATGTCAGCAGTACGGACACCGGGGAGCTGTTTTTT
CDR3aa: CASSLGSYVSSTDTGELFF

j_gene: TRBJ2-7
d_gene: TRBD2
len: 13
abundance: few
v_gene: TRBV19
CDR3nt: TGTGCCAGTAGTATGCCAGCGGGGGGCGAGCAGTACTTC
CDR3aa: CASSMPAGGEQYF

j_gene: TRBJ1-5
d_gene: -
len: 11
abundance: -
v_gene: TRBV28
CDR3nt: TGTGCCAGCAACATTTCGGGGCCCCAGCATTTT
CDR3aa: CASNISGPQHF

j_gene: TRBJ2-2
d_gene: -
len: 12
abundance: many
v_gene: TRBV5-6
CDR3nt: TGTGCCAGCAGCTACTTATCCGGGGAGCTGTTTTTT
CDR3aa: CASSYLSGELFF

j_gene: TRBJ2-7
d_gene: -
len: 13
abundance: few
v_gene: TRBV5-6
CDR3nt: TGTGCCAGCAGCTTGTTTCAAGCTTACGAGCAGTACTTC
CDR3aa: CASSLFQAYEQYF

j_gene: TRBJ2-1
d_gene: TRBD1
len: 15
abundance: many
v_gene: TRBV29-1
CDR3nt: TGCAGCTGTCGATCCGGGACAGGGGCCTACAATGAGCAGTTCTTC
CDR3aa: CSCRSGTGAYNEQFF

j_gene: TRBJ2-2
d_gene: -
len: 15
abundance: many
v_gene: TRBV5-5
CDR3nt: TGTGCCAGCAGCTCTGGACACGCGAACACCGGGGAGCTGTTTTTT
CDR3aa: CASSSGHANTGELFF

j_gene: TRBJ2-7
d_gene: TRBD2
len: 19
abundance: many
v_gene: TRBV12-3/TRBV12-4
CDR3nt: TGTGCCAGCAGTAAACGGCGAGGACTAGCGGGAGTAGTTCCCTACGAGCAGTACTTC
CDR3aa: CASSKRRGLAGVVPYEQYF